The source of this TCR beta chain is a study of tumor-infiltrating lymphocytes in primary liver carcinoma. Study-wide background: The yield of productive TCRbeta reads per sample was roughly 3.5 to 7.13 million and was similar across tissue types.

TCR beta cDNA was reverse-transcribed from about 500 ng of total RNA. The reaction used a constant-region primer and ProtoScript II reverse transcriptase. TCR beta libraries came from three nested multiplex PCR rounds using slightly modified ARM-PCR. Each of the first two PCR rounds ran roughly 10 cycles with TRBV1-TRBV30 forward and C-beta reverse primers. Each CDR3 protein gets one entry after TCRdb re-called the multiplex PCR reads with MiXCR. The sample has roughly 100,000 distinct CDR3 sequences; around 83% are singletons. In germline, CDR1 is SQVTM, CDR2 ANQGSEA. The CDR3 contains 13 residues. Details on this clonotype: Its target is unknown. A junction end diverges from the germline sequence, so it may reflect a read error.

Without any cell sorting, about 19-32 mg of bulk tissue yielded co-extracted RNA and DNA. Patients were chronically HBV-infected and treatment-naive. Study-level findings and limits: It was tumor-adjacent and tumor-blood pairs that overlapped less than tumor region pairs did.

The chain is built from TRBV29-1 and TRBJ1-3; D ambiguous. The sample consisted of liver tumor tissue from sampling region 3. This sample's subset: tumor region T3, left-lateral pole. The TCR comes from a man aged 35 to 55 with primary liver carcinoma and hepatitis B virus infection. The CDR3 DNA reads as TGCAGCGTTGAAGATCTTTTGGGTAACATCATATATTTT. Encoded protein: CSVEDLLGNIIYF.